The T cell receptor beta chain described here comes from a study of blood T cell repertoires in COVID-19. This clone was seen just once. The junction differs from germline at one of its ends, possibly a read error. TCRdb's table, derived via immunoSEQ multiplex PCR, lists solely in-frame clones and lacks some. The sample comprises some 160,000 clones, roughly 80% of which are singletons, and 1.5% rests with the top ten. This sequence originates from a human donor in a cohort sampled during active COVID-19. Material for sequencing was peripheral blood.

This CDR3 reads CASSFLSTGELFF. The CDR3 coding sequence is TGTGCTAGCAGCTTCCTTTCCACCGGGGAGCTGTTTTTT. The V call is TRBV7-7, the J call TRBJ2-2; D is undetermined. CDR1 SSHAT and CDR2 FNYEAQ come from the germline V gene (reference sequence). The CDR3 totals 13 residues.